This is a list of T cell receptor beta chains from one sample in a study of T cell repertoires in cytomegalovirus infection. MiXCR, applied by TCRdb to the reads, yields one record per CDR3 protein. The sample lists nearly 700,000 distinct CDR3 sequences, roughly 33% occurring once. Antigen specificity for these receptors is unknown. The sample here was cultured PBMCs, taken from culture after CMV antigen stimulation. The source is a human donor in good health (CMV status not recorded). Some clones in this sample may be carry-over from other donors' samples. CDR3s include the opening cysteine and the closing phenylalanine or tryptophan. A D gene is named only where the DNA matches it firmly. Clone sizes are given selectively: once, few, many, or a class where the clone is expanded.

>NA|NA|TRBJ1-1|TRBV4-1
TGCGCCAGCAGCCCACCAGGTCGTCAGAATGAAGCTTTCTTT
CASSPPGRQNEAFF
>NA|NA|TRBJ2-7|TRBV2
TGTGCCAGCATTGAAATGAGCGAGCAGTACTTC
CASIEMSEQYF
>NA|TRBD1|TRBJ1-2|TRBV11-2
TGTGCCAGCAGCGGGGGACAGGTCGGTGGCTACACCTTC
CASSGGQVGGYTF
>NA|NA|TRBJ2-1|TRBV2
TGTGCCAGCCAGACAGTGGGCTCCTACAATGAGCAGTTCTTC
CASQTVGSYNEQFF
>NA|NA|TRBJ2-7|TRBV5-6
TGTGCCAGCACTTACCCAGGGAGATCTTACGAGCAGTACTTC
CASTYPGRSYEQYF
>few|NA|TRBJ2-7|TRBV7-8
TGTGCCAGCAGCTTATCGGGGACTTCACCCTCCTACGAGCAGTACTTC
CASSLSGTSPSYEQYF
>few|NA|TRBJ2-7|TRBV7-8
TGTGCCAGCAGCCGCTCGGGGACGGATTACGAGCAGTACTTC
CASSRSGTDYEQYF
>NA|TRBD2|TRBJ2-3|TRBV27
TGTGCCAGCTGGAGACTAGCGGGGGGCACAGATACGCAGTATTTT
CASWRLAGGTDTQYF
>NA|NA|TRBJ1-1|TRBV7-6
TGTGCCAGCAGCCCTCCAATTTGGGTGGCGAACACTGAAGCTTTCTTT
CASSPPIWVANTEAFF
>NA|NA|TRBJ2-5|TRBV7-9
TGTGCCAGCAGCCCGGGACGCACGGAGACCCAGTACTTC
CASSPGRTETQYF
>few|NA|TRBJ2-1|TRBV7-9
TGTGCCAGCAGCCCTCCCGGAACTGTAAAGAATGCCTACAATGAGCAGTTCTTC
CASSPPGTVKNAYNEQFF
>few|TRBD2|TRBJ2-3|TRBV6-2/TRBV6-3
TGTGCCAGCAGTTTGGAGGCGGGAGTAGATACGCAGTATTTT
CASSLEAGVDTQYF
>few|NA|TRBJ1-1|TRBV18
TGTGCCAGCTCACCCGCTCCAGCGCTGATGAACACTGAAGCTTTCTTT
CASSPAPALMNTEAFF
>once|NA|TRBJ2-7|TRBV7-9
TGTGCCAGCAGCTTACCCCTTTCGGGCGAGCAGTACTTC
CASSLPLSGEQYF
>NA|NA|TRBJ2-7|TRBV13
TGTGCCAGCAGCTTAGGAGGTGCGGGTTACTCCTACGAGCAGTACTTC
CASSLGGAGYSYEQYF
>NA|TRBD1|TRBJ1-3|TRBV5-1
TGCGCCAGCAGCTGGGACAGAAACTCTGGAAACACCATATATTTT
CASSWDRNSGNTIYF
>few|NA|TRBJ2-1|TRBV7-6
TGTGCCAGCAGCTCTACTGATAGCCGTGAGCAGTTCTTC
CASSSTDSREQFF
>few|TRBD2|TRBJ2-3|TRBV6-1
TGTGCCAGCAGTCCTCTCGCGGGAGACGCAGATACGCAGTATTTT
CASSPLAGDADTQYF
>few|NA|TRBJ1-1|TRBV6-1
TGTGCCAGCAGCTGGGCAGCGAACACTGAAGCTTTCTTT
CASSWAANTEAFF
>NA|NA|TRBJ2-5|TRBV6-5
TGTGCCAGCACCATGGGCCTTAGGGACCAAGAGACCCAGTACTTC
CASTMGLRDQETQYF
>NA|NA|TRBJ2-5|TRBV7-9
TGTGCCAGCAGCTTAGCGAAATGGGAGACACAAGAGACCCAGTACTTC
CASSLAKWETQETQYF
>few|TRBD2|TRBJ2-1|TRBV5-4
TGTGCCAGCAGCTCAACGTCGGGGGGGCGTATTGAGCAGTTCTTC
CASSSTSGGRIEQFF
>NA|NA|TRBJ2-5|TRBV7-7
TGTGCCAGCAGCTTAGGCCCAGGTGTGGGCCAGTACTTC
CASSLGPGVGQYF